This TCR beta chain was identified during a study of T-cell memory formation after mild COVID-19. Study findings and constraints: Chiefly within CM and EM were the contracting CD4+ clones; CD8+ ones were within EMRA. Pre-infection memory showed some responding clones, and this suggested that cross-reactive memory joined.

Regarding this clonotype: Its target is unknown. The junction departs from germline at one end; a sequencing error may be responsible.

TCRdb reanalysed the 5' RACE reads using MiXCR and keeps one entry per CDR3 protein. This sample yields approximately 150,000 distinct CDR3 sequences, of which over 6% are seen a single time; around 2% belongs to the top ten. Sequences were obtained from PBMCs or a T cell subset sorted from them (not recorded which). This TCR was recovered from an adult woman who had mild COVID-19 (a few samples of this study predate the infection). Cell type and time point are not known.

CDR3: CASSQGLQGNQPQNF. The CDR3 DNA sequence: TGTGCCAGCAGCCAAGGCCTCCAGGGAAATCAGCCCCAGAATTTT. The genes are TRBV3-1 and TRBJ1-5, with D tentatively TRBD1 (5 bases). The CDR3 extends over 15 amino acids. Per the germline V gene, CDR1 is LGHDT and CDR2 is YNNKEL (reference sequence).